This T cell receptor beta chain came from a study of patients and donors after allogeneic stem cell transplantation. TCRdb used MiXCR to reprocess the RT-PCR reads, holding one entry per CDR3 protein. The sample includes about 210,000 distinct CDR3 sequences, around two fifths of them seen just once. Sequenced input: blood, either unsorted or a sorted T cell fraction (not recorded which). The source is a human donor who was either an allogeneic HSCT recipient or a stem cell or donor lymphocyte infusion donor (not recorded which). It is not recorded whose cells these are; they may come from a transplant donor.

This CDR3 reads CASSYENRPYGYTF. CDR3 sequence (DNA): TGTGCCAGCAGTTACGAGAACAGGCCCTATGGCTACACCTTC. The chain uses TRBV6-6 and TRBJ1-2; weak D call: TRBD1 (5 bases). The germline V and J ends were trimmed by 2 bases and 4 bases, with 11 bases remaining between them. There are 14 residues in the CDR3. Germline assignment: CDR1 MNHNY and CDR2 SVGAGI (reference sequence).